This T cell receptor (beta chain) was profiled in a study of cytotoxic CD8 clonotypes in ibrutinib-treated CLL. Study-wide context: Of a cohort that held roughly eleven relapsed/refractory and under 16 treatment-naive patients, some 17 were IGHV unmutated. Regarding the study as a whole: Clonality grew at ibrutinib response; at progression, it decreased back toward baseline. The study found baseline clonality above age-matched healthy donors, tracking circulating CD8+ T-cell counts. Shared public clonotypes were rare, and on treatment they either got smaller or stayed the same.

V was trimmed by 5 bases and J by 5 bases, leaving 9 bases between them. The CDR3 covers 12 residues. Germline values: CDR1 SEHNR, CDR2 FQNEAQ (reference sequence). Repertoires were generated with immunoSEQ multiplex PCR, while TCRdb's copy carries only in-frame clones and drops some. This table has approximately 280,000 clones, about 72% appearing once. This clone came up a few times. Its matching antigen is unknown. This receptor was obtained from a human donor with chronic lymphocytic leukemia. Sequences were derived from PBMCs, sampled at disease progression, from a patient treated with ibrutinib. The V gene is TRBV7-9, the J gene TRBJ2-5; D remains unclear. CDR3 sequence: CASSQGRETQYF. DNA of the CDR3: TGTGCCAGCAGCCAAGGGCGGGAGACCCAGTACTTC.